This T cell receptor (beta chain) was identified in a study of T cells of healthy individuals. Looked up from germline, CDR1 is DFQATT and CDR2 is SNEGSKA (reference sequence). The CDR3 length is 16 residues. V gave up 1 base and J gave up 6 bases; unmatched junction bases: 8. This clonotype has more than one count but fewer than ten. TCRdb redid the calling of the 5' RACE reads with MiXCR, one entry per CDR3 protein. This sample carries some 82,000 distinct CDR3 sequences, about 5% of them seen once, and the ten largest clones take 7.5%. V and J are TRBV20-1 and TRBJ2-3; 12 nucleotides align to TRBD2. This receptor was taken from a female donor in good health. The CDR3 loop is CSARGSSGRAGDTQYF. CDR3 nucleotide sequence: TGCAGTGCTAGAGGCTCTAGCGGGAGGGCCGGGGATACGCAGTATTTT.